Following are 16 T cell receptor beta chains from one sample sequenced in a study of beta chain features in type 1 diabetes. Reverse transcription of all isolated RNA meant that expressed TCRB transcripts were sequenced. The data were produced by immunoSEQ multiplex PCR, yet TCRdb's version contains in-frame clones alone and is incomplete. The table shows some 900,000 clones, with roughly 17% occurring only once. Sequencing was done on a sample of naive CD4+ T cells from blood. Every receptor here comes from a young woman in good health.

This clone appeared a few times. The rearrangement uses TRBV5-6 and TRBJ2-5, with 8 bases identical to TRBD1. The CDR3 covers 14 residues. Trimming removed 0 bases from V and 10 bases from J; junction bases left unmatched: 8. CDR1 is SGHDT, CDR2 YYEEEE, per germline. The CDR3 coding sequence is TGTGCCAGCAGCTTGGTAGACAGGGGCCGTTTCCAGTACTTC. Protein: CASSLVDRGRFQYF.

This chain joins TRBV6-5 and TRBJ2-7; a weak D match, TRBD1 (5 bases). V was pared by 7 bases and J by 9 bases, with 19 bases between. The length of the CDR3 is 13 residues. Germline V gene data show CDR1 as MNHEY and CDR2 as SVGAGI. Here the CDR3 reads CASKQGAGSGQYF. CDR3 in DNA: TGTGCCAGCAAACAAGGGGCTGGTTCGGGGCAGTACTTC.

The sample holds a few counts of this clone. V is TRBV7-9 and J is TRBJ2-3; 9 nucleotides match TRBD1. The J segment lost 3 bases and the V segment lost 7 bases, leaving 11 bases of the junction unmatched. CDR1 is SEHNR and CDR2 is FQNEAQ in the germline V gene (reference sequence). The CDR3 loop spans 16 amino acids. CDR3 sequence: CASMLQGAVITDTQYF. The CDR3 coding sequence is TGTGCCAGCATGCTACAGGGGGCTGTTATTACAGATACGCAGTATTTT.

The sample holds one count of this clone. J is TRBJ2-7 and V is TRBV20-1; D gene uncertain. Trimming removed 6 bases from V and 7 bases from J, with 13 bases in between. The CDR3 is made up of 11 amino acids. Germline-derived CDR1 and CDR2 are DFQATT and SNEGSKA (reference sequence). The CDR3 spells CSAAPASEQYF. DNA of the CDR3: TGCAGTGCCGCTCCCGCTTCGGAGCAGTACTTC.

This chain uses TRBV19 with TRBJ2-6, with D hard to call. Germline assignment: CDR1 LNHDA and CDR2 SQIVND (reference sequence). The CDR3 sequence is 15 residues long. V lost 6 bases, J lost 2 bases, and 11 bases lay in between. The chain's CDR3 is CASRNREPGANVLTF. For the CDR3, the DNA is TGTGCCAGTAGAAATCGAGAACCTGGGGCCAACGTCCTGACTTTC. The entire variable domain, with the rest obtained from reference TRBV19 and TRBJ2-6, is as follows: DGGITQSPKYLFRKEGQNVTLSCEQNLNHDAMYWYRQDPGQGLRLIYYSQIVNDFQKGDIAEGYSVSREKKESFPLTVTSAQKNPTAFYLCASRNREPGANVLTFGAGSRLTVL.

This clone has a handful of counts. The chain recombines TRBV6-5 with TRBJ1-1; D is possibly TRBD1 (5 bases). CDR3 length: 16 amino acids. The V gene's germline CDR1 is MNHEY and CDR2 SVGAGI. The V gene lost 2 bases and the J gene lost 3 bases, with 16 bases spanning the gap. The CDR3 nucleotides are TGTGCCAGCAGTTACGCGCCGGGACGGGGGTACACTGAAGCTTTCTTT. This codes for CASSYAPGRGYTEAFF.

This clone has more than one count but fewer than ten. The identical CDR3 is also encoded by other nucleotide sequences in the sample. The chain uses TRBV20-1 and TRBJ2-5, with D perhaps matching TRBD1 (5 bases). Trimming removed 5 bases at V and 4 bases at J, with 8 bases between. Germline CDR1 is DFQATT and CDR2 is SNEGSKA (reference sequence). The CDR3 is 11 amino acids. The CDR3 reads CSAVRGETQYF. CDR3 coding DNA: TGCAGTGCTGTTAGGGGAGAGACCCAGTACTTC.

The J gene is TRBJ2-1, the V gene TRBV29-1, with D perhaps matching TRBD1 (6 bases). CDR1 is SQVTM and CDR2 is ANQGSEA in the germline V gene. The CDR3 sequence is 11 residues long. The germline V and J ends were trimmed by 7 bases and 8 bases, with 12 bases remaining between them. In nucleotides, the CDR3 is TGCAGCGCGCTACAGGGCTATGAGCAGTTCTTC. As protein: CSALQGYEQFF.

This clone showed up just a few times. The CDR3 DNA is TGTGCCATCAGTGCCGGCCCGGGGGGCGGGGAGCAGTACTTC. Amino acid sequence: CAISAGPGGGEQYF. J is TRBJ2-7 and V is TRBV10-3, with D maybe TRBD2 (7 bases). Trimming cost V 4 bases and J 7 bases, with 17 bases left between them. CDR3 size: 14 residues. Germline V gene data show CDR1 as ENHRY and CDR2 as SYGVKD.

The chain has TRBV7-9 and TRBJ1-2, with 8 bases matching TRBD1. The CDR3 is 14 residues long. Looked up from germline, CDR1 is SEHNR and CDR2 is FQNEAQ (reference sequence). Trimming removed 2 bases from V and 8 bases from J; junction bases left unmatched: 7. CDR3 protein: CASSLRTGTYGYTF. CDR3 DNA: TGTGCCAGCAGCTTACGGACAGGGACGTACGGCTACACCTTC.

V usage is TRBV6-5 and J usage is TRBJ2-7, with D possibly TRBD2 on 5 matching bases. Trimming stripped 5 bases from V and 2 bases from J, with 16 bases between. Germline loops: CDR1 MNHEY, CDR2 SVGAGI. This CDR3 contains 15 residues. CDR3 sequence: CASSPHSGETYEQYF. The CDR3 nucleotides read TGTGCCAGCAGTCCCCACTCCGGGGAGACCTACGAGCAGTACTTC.

This clone turned up a few times. The chain couples TRBV5-1 to TRBJ1-2, with D possibly matching TRBD1 (5 bases). V lost 0 bases and J lost 6, with 12 bases in between. CDR1 and CDR2 (germline): SGHRS, YFSETQ. This CDR3 has 14 amino acids. In DNA form, the CDR3 reads TGCGCCAGCAGCTTGGTCGTCGGGACGGATGGCTACACCTTC. Its translation: CASSLVVGTDGYTF. Using reference TRBV5-1 and TRBJ1-2 for the parts outside the CDR3, the full variable domain is KAGVTQTPRYLIKTRGQQVTLSCSPISGHRSVSWYQQTPGQGLQFLFEYFSETQRNKGNFPGRFSGRQFSNSRSEMNVSTLELGDSALYLCASSLVVGTDGYTFGSGTRLTVV.

V usage is TRBV4-3 and J usage is TRBJ2-5; no reliable D call. V was clipped by 0 bases and J by 7 bases, with 18 bases between them. The CDR3 consists of 16 residues. From germline, CDR1 is LGHNA and CDR2 YSLEER. CDR3 amino acids: CASSQDAQAGLATQYF. The CDR3 nucleotides read TGCGCCAGCAGCCAAGATGCGCAGGCCGGTCTGGCGACCCAGTACTTC.

The J gene is TRBJ1-2, the V gene TRBV5-6; D possibly corresponds to TRBD1 (5 bases). CDR1 is SGHDT and CDR2 is YYEEEE in the germline V gene. The CDR3 is made up of 13 amino acids. V dropped 1 base and J dropped 8 bases, with 12 bases sitting between them. In nucleotides, the CDR3 is TGTGCCAGCAGCTTGTTACAGGTCGCAGGCTACACCTTC. Its translation: CASSLLQVAGYTF.

This clone was seen a handful of times. Here the CDR3 DNA reads TGTGCCAGCAGCTTATTGGGGCCTGGCTACGAGCAGTACTTC. Translation: CASSLLGPGYEQYF. This rearrangement joins TRBV5-4 to TRBJ2-7; D perhaps matches TRBD1 (5 bases). Between the trimmed V and J ends, which lost 2 bases and 3 bases, there was a span of 12 bases. Germline loops: CDR1 SGHNT, CDR2 YYREEE (reference sequence). This CDR3 comprises 14 residues.

The sample holds a few counts of this clone. This chain links TRBV27 with TRBJ2-6, with D possibly being TRBD2 (6 bases). Trimming took 2 bases from V and 2 from J, leaving 7 bases between them. The CDR3 has 15 amino acids. Germline V gives CDR1 MNHEY, CDR2 SMNVEV (reference sequence). In DNA, the CDR3 is TGTGCCAGCAGTTTAGGCGGGGCTGGGGCCAACGTCCTGACTTTC. It encodes CASSLGGAGANVLTF. The whole variable domain, remainder taken from reference TRBV27 and TRBJ2-6, is EAQVTQNPRYLITVTGKKLTVTCSQNMNHEYMSWYRQDPGLGLRQIYYSMNVEVTDKGDVPEGYKVSRKEKRNFPLILESPSPNQTSLYFCASSLGGAGANVLTFGAGSRLTVL.